What follows is one TCR beta chain and its context. This clone's antigen is unknown. There are no base qualities to consult, and no much larger clone falls within one base. These data come from a study of beta chain features in type 1 diabetes (dated by TCRdb to 2017 to 2018). Regarding the research as a whole: Mean age, gender distribution, total cell number and subset yield were not different between patients and healthy donors. A total of under 120,000,000 sorted cells were examined across all samples, and RNA yield correlated strongly with the number of cells per subset. The study compared the TCRB repertoires of sorted circulating CD4+ T cell subsets in recently diagnosed type 1 diabetes patients with those in matched healthy donors. Naive and central memory subsets were obtained from all 30 or so donors, but regulatory and stem cell-like memory subsets were isolated from only 8 patients and 8 healthy donors.

Each donor gave one peripheral blood draw, averaging about 100 mL, which was collected into heparinised tubes. Using a panel that included CD45RO, CCR7, CD25, CD127, CD95 and CD27, naive, central memory, regulatory and stem cell-like memory CD4+ T cells were sorted on a BD FACSAria II. All sorted populations exceeded 98% purity. PBMCs were separated immediately by Lymphoprep density gradient centrifugation and were stained directly, without being cultured. So that batch effects would be minimized, each experiment stained and sorted samples in pairs, pairing one healthy donor with one patient. The CDR3 spans 13 residues, from the cysteine through the phenylalanine. Only the CDR3 region is kept as DNA, spanning 39 bases read in frame from base 1. Via the germline V gene (reference sequence), CDR1 is MNHNY and CDR2 SVGAGI. The junction carries 15 bases between V and J, which are trimmed by 5 bases and 7 bases respectively.

The entire amount of isolated RNA was reverse transcribed using the High Capacity cDNA Reverse Transcription Kit, so the sequenced TCRB transcripts were expressed ones. Deep immunoSEQ sequencing was applied to naive, central memory and regulatory T cell samples, giving an average of roughly 3.5 million total reads per sample. After sorted cells were lysed in RLT buffer, RNA was extracted with DNase-treated RNeasy Micro or Mini kits, with the choice depending on cell number. To prevent cross-contamination, every cell subset was processed on its own, while patient and healthy donor samples were processed together. TCRB sequences were amplified from cDNA with the immunoSEQ multiplex PCR, producing 87-bp fragments spanning the CDR3 region. The amplicons were sequenced using the Illumina HiSeq platform. Turning to the authors' computational methods: PCR bias was computationally corrected using synthetic template baselines, reads within Hamming distance 2 were collapsed, and singletons that could not be merged were discarded. Reads were aligned against IMGT so that V, D and J genes, CDR3 length and insertions or deletions at six rearrangement sites could be assigned. Within each subset, clonotype counts were normalized to the number of sorted cells before true diversity and Gini coefficients were calculated with the tcR R package. The overlap coefficient, calculated on TCRB nucleotide sequences, was used to quantify repertoire sharing. The clones in this table, taken by TCRdb from immuneACCESS, are in-frame only. Not every clone is retained; where verified, under half of the shortfall comes from an unresolved V gene, and the cause of the rest is unknown. The V and J calls and the clone size are those of that table, but D and trimming were determined from the DNA. This sample has about 200,000 clones in its table, and roughly a tenth of those were observed once. About 1.2% of the sample goes to the ten largest clones.

The paper's findings and limits, for the study overall: A moderate but significant shortening of TCRB CDR3 length was observed in type 1 diabetes patients in all four CD4+ subsets. The naive, central memory and regulatory TCRB repertoires appeared to resemble one another more closely among patients than among healthy donors. Because cDNA was sequenced instead of genomic DNA, activated cells with high expression could be over-represented, although the groups did not differ in activation or CD3 levels. At VDJ recombination sites, patients with type 1 diabetes made fewer insertions and deleted more nucleotides, a pattern implying thymic rearrangement abnormalities. HLA sub-analyses involved small numbers of individuals, so any influence of HLA type on TCRB rearrangement remained unresolved. Shorter templates might have been favored by PCR, but patient and control samples were amplified and corrected together, so both groups would have been affected equally by any skew.

Specimen: central memory CD4+ T cells from blood. The rearrangement combines TRBV6-6 with TRBJ2-7; the D gene may be TRBD1 or TRBD2, since each aligns over 5 bases. This clonotype was sampled from a young man in good health. The DNA sequence is TGTGCCAGCAGTCTCAGGGAGAAAGGAGAGCAGTACTTC. Translated, this gives CASSLREKGEQYF.